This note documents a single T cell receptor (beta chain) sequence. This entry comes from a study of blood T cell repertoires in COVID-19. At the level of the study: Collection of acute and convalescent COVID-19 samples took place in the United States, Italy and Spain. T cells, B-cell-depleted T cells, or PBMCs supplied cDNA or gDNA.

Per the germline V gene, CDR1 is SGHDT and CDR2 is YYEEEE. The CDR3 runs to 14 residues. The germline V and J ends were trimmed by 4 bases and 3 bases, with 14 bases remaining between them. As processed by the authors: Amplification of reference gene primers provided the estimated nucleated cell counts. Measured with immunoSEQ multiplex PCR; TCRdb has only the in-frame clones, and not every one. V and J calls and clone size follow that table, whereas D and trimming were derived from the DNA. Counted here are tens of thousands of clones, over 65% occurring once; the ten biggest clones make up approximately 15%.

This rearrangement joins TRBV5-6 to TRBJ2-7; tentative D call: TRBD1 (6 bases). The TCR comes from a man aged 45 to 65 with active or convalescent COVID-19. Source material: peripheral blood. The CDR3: CASSQGRTDYEQYF. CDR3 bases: TGTGCCAGCAGCCAGGGACGGACAGACTACGAGCAGTACTTC.